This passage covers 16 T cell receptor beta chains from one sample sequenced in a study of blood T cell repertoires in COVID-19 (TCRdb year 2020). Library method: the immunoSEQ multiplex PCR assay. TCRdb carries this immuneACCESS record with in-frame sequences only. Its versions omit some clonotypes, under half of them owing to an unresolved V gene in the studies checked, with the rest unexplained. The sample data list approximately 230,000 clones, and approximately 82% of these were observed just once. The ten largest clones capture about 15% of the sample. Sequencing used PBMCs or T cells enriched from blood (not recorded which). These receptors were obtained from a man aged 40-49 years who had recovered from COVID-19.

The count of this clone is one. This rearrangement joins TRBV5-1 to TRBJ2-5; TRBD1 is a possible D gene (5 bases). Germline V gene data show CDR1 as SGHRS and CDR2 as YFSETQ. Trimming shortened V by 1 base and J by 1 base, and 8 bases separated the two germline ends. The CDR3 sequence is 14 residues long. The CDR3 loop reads CASSLQGFQETQYF. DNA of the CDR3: TGCGCCAGCAGCTTGCAGGGTTTCCAAGAGACCCAGTACTTC.

The CDR3 sequence: CASSPRDRGNYGYTF. The CDR3 DNA reads as TGTGCCAGCAGCCCCCGGGACAGGGGAAACTATGGCTACACCTTC. The genes are TRBV6-5 and TRBJ1-2; 10 bases align to TRBD1. This CDR3 is 15 amino acids long. J gave up 2 bases and V 6 bases, and 6 bases lay outside the gene matches. The germline V gene encodes CDR1 MNHEY and CDR2 SVGAGI.

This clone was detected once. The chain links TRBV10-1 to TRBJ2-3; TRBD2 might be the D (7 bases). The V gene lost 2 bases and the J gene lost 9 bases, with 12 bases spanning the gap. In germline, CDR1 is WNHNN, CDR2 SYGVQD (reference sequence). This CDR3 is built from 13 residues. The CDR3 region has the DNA TGCGCCAGCAGTGAGCAGAGGGGGGGCACGCAGTATTTT. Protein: CASSEQRGGTQYF.

The CDR3 loop reads CASSLGAGGFTINRRTDTQYF. In nucleotides, the CDR3 is TGTGCCAGCAGCTTAGGAGCGGGAGGATTCACAATCAACAGACGGACAGATACGCAGTATTTT. This chain joins TRBV7-6 and TRBJ2-3; 9 bases line up with TRBD2. Germline trimming cut 1 base from V and 3 bases from J; bases unmatched to any gene: 20. The CDR3 totals 21 residues. CDR1 is SGHVS, CDR2 FNYEAQ, per germline.

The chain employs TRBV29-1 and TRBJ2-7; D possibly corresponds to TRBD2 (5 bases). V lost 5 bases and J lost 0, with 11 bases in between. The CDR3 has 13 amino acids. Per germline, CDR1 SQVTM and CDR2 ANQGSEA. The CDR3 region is CSVMWTDSYEQYF. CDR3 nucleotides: TGCAGCGTTATGTGGACTGACTCCTACGAGCAGTACTTC.

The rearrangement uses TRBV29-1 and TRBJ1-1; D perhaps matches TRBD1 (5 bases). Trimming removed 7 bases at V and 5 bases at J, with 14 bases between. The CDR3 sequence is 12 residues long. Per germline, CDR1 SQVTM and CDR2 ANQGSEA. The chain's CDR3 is CSAPDNQTEAFF. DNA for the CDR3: TGCAGCGCCCCGGACAATCAAACTGAAGCTTTCTTT.

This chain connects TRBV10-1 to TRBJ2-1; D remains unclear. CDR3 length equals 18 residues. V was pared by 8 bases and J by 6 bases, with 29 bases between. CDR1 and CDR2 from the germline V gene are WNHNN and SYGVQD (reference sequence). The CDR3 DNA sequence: TGCGCCAGCGGGCCCCCGAAAACCGTGCACCCTGTTTGCAATGAGCAGTTCTTC. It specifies CASGPPKTVHPVCNEQFF.

DNA for the CDR3: TGCGCCAGCAGCTTGACCGGGGGAGGTACCGGGGAGCTGTTTTTT. It codes for CASSLTGGGTGELFF. The gene calls are TRBV5-1 and TRBJ2-2, with D possibly being TRBD2 (6 bases). This CDR3 has 15 amino acids. Per the germline V gene, CDR1 is SGHRS and CDR2 is YFSETQ. Trimming took 1 base from V and 5 from J, leaving 12 bases between them.

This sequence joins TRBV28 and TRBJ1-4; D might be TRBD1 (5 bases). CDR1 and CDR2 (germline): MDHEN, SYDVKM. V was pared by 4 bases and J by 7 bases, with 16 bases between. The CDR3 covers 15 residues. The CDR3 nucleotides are TGTGCCAGCAGTTCCGTCGGGGCGCGGGGTGAAAAACTGTTTTTT. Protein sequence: CASSSVGARGEKLFF.

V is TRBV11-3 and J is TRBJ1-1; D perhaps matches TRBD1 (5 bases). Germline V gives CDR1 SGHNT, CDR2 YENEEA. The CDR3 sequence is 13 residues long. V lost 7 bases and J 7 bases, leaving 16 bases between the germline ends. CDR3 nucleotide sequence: TGTGCCAGCAACGATGGGGGGGGTGGTGAAGCTTTCTTT. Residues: CASNDGGGGEAFF.

In DNA form, the CDR3 reads TGTGCCAGCAGCTTGGCAGGGGTTCGTGAGCAGTACTTC. Translating it yields CASSLAGVREQYF. The genes are TRBV7-2 and TRBJ2-7, with a tentative D call TRBD1 (6 bases). This CDR3 has 13 amino acids. Germline CDR1 reads SGHTA; CDR2 reads FQGNSA. V was pared by 3 bases and J by 7 bases, with 13 bases between. Complete variable domain (other parts from reference TRBV7-2 and TRBJ2-7): GAGVSQSPSNKVTEKGKDVELRCDPISGHTALYWYRQSLGQGLEFLIYFQGNSAPDKSGLPSDRFSAERTGGSVSTLTIQRTQQEDSAVYLCASSLAGVREQYFGPGTRLTVT.

The CDR3 DNA reads as TGTGCCACCAGCAGAGAGGGACAGGGGTACGATTCACCCCTCCACTTT. This gives the protein CATSREGQGYDSPLHF. The chain has TRBV15 and TRBJ1-6, with 10 bases matching TRBD1. J gave up 8 bases and V 0 bases, and 4 bases lay outside the gene matches. Germline V lookup: CDR1 LNHNV, CDR2 YYDKDF (reference sequence). The CDR3 sequence is 16 residues long.

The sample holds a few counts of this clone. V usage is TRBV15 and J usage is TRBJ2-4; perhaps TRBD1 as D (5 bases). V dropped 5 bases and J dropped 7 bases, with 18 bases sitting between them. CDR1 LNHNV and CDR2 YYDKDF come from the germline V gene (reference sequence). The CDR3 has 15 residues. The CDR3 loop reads CATSSPAQGQNIQYF. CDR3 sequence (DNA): TGTGCCACCAGCTCCCCCGCGCAGGGCCAGAACATTCAGTACTTC.

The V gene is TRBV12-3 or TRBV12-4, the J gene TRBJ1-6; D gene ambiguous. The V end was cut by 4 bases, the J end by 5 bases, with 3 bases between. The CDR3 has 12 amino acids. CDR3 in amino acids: CASSSDNSPLHF. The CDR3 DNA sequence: TGTGCCAGCAGTTCAGATAATTCACCCCTCCACTTT.

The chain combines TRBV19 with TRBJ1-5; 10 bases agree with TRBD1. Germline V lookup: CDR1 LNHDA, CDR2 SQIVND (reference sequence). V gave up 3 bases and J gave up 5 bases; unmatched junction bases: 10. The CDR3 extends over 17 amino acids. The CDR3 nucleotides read TGTGCCAGTAGTATCGTTCCCGGGACAGGGGATTATCAGCCCCAGCATTTT. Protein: CASSIVPGTGDYQPQHF.

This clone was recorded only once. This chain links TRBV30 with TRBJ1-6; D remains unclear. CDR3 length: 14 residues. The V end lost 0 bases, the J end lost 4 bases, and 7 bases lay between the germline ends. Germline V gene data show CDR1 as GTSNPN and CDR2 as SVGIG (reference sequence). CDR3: CAWSVSGYNSPLHF. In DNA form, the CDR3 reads TGTGCCTGGAGTGTAAGCGGGTATAATTCACCCCTCCACTTT.